This section outlines one T cell receptor beta chain sequence together with its context. Study processing details: Counts of nucleated cells, estimated from reference gene primer amplification, were obtained. Assay: immunoSEQ multiplex PCR; the TCRdb copy retains only in-frame clones and omits some. That table gives V, J and clone size, and the DNA gave D and trimming. Seen here are 20,000 to 30,000 clones, approximately 92% observed once, and the top ten hold around 1.9%. The data stem from a study of blood T cell repertoires in COVID-19. Study information: Some COVID-19 samples were acute and others convalescent; all came from the United States, Italy and Spain. The cDNA or gDNA used as material had been derived from T cells, B-cell-depleted T cells, or PBMCs.

V lost 0 bases, J lost 0 bases, and 9 bases lay in between. CDR3 length equals 16 residues. Germline lookup yields CDR1 ENHRY and CDR2 SYGVKD. The sequence was collected from a human donor in a cohort sampled during active COVID-19. V is TRBV10-3 and J is TRBJ1-5; D not certain. What was sequenced was peripheral blood. The CDR3 loop is CAISESSGSSNQPQHF. For the CDR3, the DNA is TGTGCCATCAGTGAGTCTTCCGGGAGTAGCAATCAGCCCCAGCATTTT.